The 25 T cell receptor beta chains below were found in one sample sequenced in a study of T-cell memory formation after mild COVID-19. Using its own MiXCR run on the 5' RACE reads, TCRdb lists one record per CDR3 protein. There are about 400,000 distinct CDR3 sequences in the sample; about a quarter occur only once, and 13% lies in the top ten. Sequenced: PBMCs or a T cell subset sorted from them (not recorded which). These receptors were collected from an adult woman who had mild COVID-19 (a few samples of this study predate the infection). Cell type and time point are not known.

The rearrangement joins TRBV5-1 to TRBJ2-1; D not certain. Trimming took 4 bases from V and 2 from J, leaving 7 bases between them. CDR1 and CDR2 (germline): SGHRS, YFSETQ. The length of the CDR3 is 13 residues. CDR3 loop: CASSPQAYNEQFF. The CDR3 DNA is TGCGCCAGCAGCCCCCAAGCCTACAATGAGCAGTTCTTC.

The table lists this clonotype with a few counts. This chain uses TRBV24-1 with TRBJ1-2, with D hard to call. This CDR3 is built from 13 residues. Deletions cut 6 bases from V and 5 bases from J, with 12 bases between. Germline V gene data show CDR1 as KGHDR and CDR2 as SFDVKD. CDR3 residues: CATSSTSLYGYTF. In DNA, the CDR3 is TGTGCCACCAGTTCGACATCCCTATATGGCTACACCTTC.

This clonotype was seen more than once but under ten times. This sequence joins TRBV29-1 and TRBJ1-1; unclear D gene. This CDR3 is built from 14 residues. Between the trimmed V and J ends, which lost 4 bases and 6 bases, there was a span of 18 bases. The germline V gene encodes CDR1 SQVTM and CDR2 ANQGSEA. This CDR3 is CSVVMGTDPPEAFF. The CDR3 DNA is TGCAGCGTTGTGATGGGTACCGACCCCCCTGAAGCTTTCTTT.

This chain joins TRBV20-1 and TRBJ2-7; 10 positions match TRBD1. V lost 3 bases and J lost 4; bases outside the gene matches: 9. The CDR3 covers 15 residues. The V gene's germline CDR1 is DFQATT and CDR2 SNEGSKA (reference sequence). The CDR3 sequence: CSARAGTGVAYEQYF. The CDR3 bases are TGCAGTGCTAGGGCCGGGACAGGGGTTGCATACGAGCAGTACTTC.

The chain combines TRBV7-8 with TRBJ2-7; tentative D call: TRBD2 (6 bases). Trimming stripped 4 bases from V and 1 base from J, with 8 bases between. From germline, CDR1 is SGHVS and CDR2 FQNEAQ. The CDR3 is made up of 13 amino acids. Here the CDR3 DNA reads TGTGCCAGCAGCTGGGACTCGTCCTACGAGCAGTACTTC. It translates to CASSWDSSYEQYF.

The chain carries TRBV7-8 and TRBJ1-3, with D tentatively TRBD1 (5 bases). Trimming shortened V by 8 bases and J by 2 bases, and 10 bases separated the two germline ends. Germline CDR1 is SGHVS and CDR2 is FQNEAQ. This CDR3 spans 13 amino acids. CDR3 region: CASSRGAGNTIYF. DNA for the CDR3: TGTGCCAGCTCACGGGGGGCTGGAAACACCATATATTTT.

This clonotype was counted only a few times. The chain carries TRBV5-1 and TRBJ2-1, with TRBD2 matching over 11 bases. Per germline, CDR1 SGHRS and CDR2 YFSETQ. Trimming cost V 3 bases and J 1 base; bases outside gene matches: 9. The CDR3 is 18 amino acids. The CDR3: CASSSGLAVPGSYNEQFF. In DNA form, the CDR3 reads TGCGCCAGCAGCTCGGGACTAGCGGTCCCAGGGTCCTACAATGAGCAGTTCTTC.

This clonotype turned up a few times. The rearrangement uses TRBV5-1 and TRBJ2-7, with D possibly matching TRBD2 (6 bases). The CDR3 has 14 residues. Between the trimmed V and J ends, which lost 4 bases and 1 base, there was a span of 12 bases. Germline CDR1 is SGHRS and CDR2 is YFSETQ. Here the CDR3 DNA reads TGCGCCAGCAGCGGCTCGGGACTGTCCTACGAGCAGTACTTC. Its protein is CASSGSGLSYEQYF.

V gene TRBV4-3 combines with J gene TRBJ2-7; D gene unclear. With 3 bases removed from V and 2 bases from J, the gap between germline ends came to 11 bases. The CDR3 is 14 amino acids. CDR1 and CDR2 from the germline V gene are LGHNA and YSLEER. Here the CDR3 reads CASSQGGSTYEQYF. In DNA form, the CDR3 reads TGCGCCAGCAGCCAGGGCGGCTCTACCTACGAGCAGTACTTC.

The chain links TRBV20-1 to TRBJ2-1; D is uncertain. V shed 0 bases and J shed 1 base, with 13 bases lying between them. The CDR3 has 16 residues. CDR1 and CDR2 from the germline V gene are DFQATT and SNEGSKA (reference sequence). In DNA form, the CDR3 reads TGCAGTGCTAGAGATTTAAGACTCGTTTCCTACAATGAGCAGTTCTTC. This translates into CSARDLRLVSYNEQFF.

This clonotype appeared a few times. V is TRBV3-1 and J is TRBJ1-1; D unclear. CDR1 is LGHDT and CDR2 is YNNKEL in the germline V gene (reference sequence). V shed 1 base and J shed 2 bases, with 8 bases lying between them. This CDR3 region has 14 residues. The DNA of the CDR3 is TGTGCCAGCAGCCAAGGGGCCTCCAACACTGAAGCTTTCTTT. It codes for CASSQGASNTEAFF.

The chain uses TRBV7-2 and TRBJ2-3; the D call may be TRBD1 or TRBD2 (5 bases each). Germline loops: CDR1 SGHTA, CDR2 FQGNSA. The ends were cut back, 4 bases at V and 0 bases at J, with 11 bases in the middle. The CDR3 has 15 residues. The CDR3 DNA sequence: TGTGCCAGCAGCTCCGGGACCGTAAGCACAGATACGCAGTATTTT. It specifies CASSSGTVSTDTQYF.

The V and J genes are TRBV7-3 and TRBJ2-2; 9 bases match TRBD1. This CDR3 contains 20 residues. Germline assignment: CDR1 SGHTA and CDR2 FQGTGA. V was clipped by 1 base and J by 0 bases; unmatched bases: 12. CDR3 in DNA: TGTGCCAGCAGCTTAAAGGTGGGACAGGGAGTATCGTCGAACACCGGGGAGCTGTTTTTT. Protein product: CASSLKVGQGVSSNTGELFF.

This sequence joins TRBV6-6 and TRBJ1-1; 9 positions match TRBD1. The CDR3 contains 17 residues. V trimming: 0 bases; J trimming: 0 bases; junction bases outside the gene matches: 5. CDR1 and CDR2 from the germline V gene are MNHNY and SVGAGI (reference sequence). The CDR3, as DNA: TGTGCCAGCAGTTACTCGATCGGACAGGGGTTGAACACTGAAGCTTTCTTT. Its protein product is CASSYSIGQGLNTEAFF.

The chain joins TRBV9 to TRBJ1-5; D gene uncertain. Germline lookup yields CDR1 SGDLS and CDR2 YYNGEE. This CDR3 has 15 residues. V lost 4 bases, J lost 0 bases, and 11 bases lay in between. CDR3 DNA: TGTGCCAGCAGCCCCTTCGGGGATAGCAATCAGCCCCAGCATTTT. This sequence encodes CASSPFGDSNQPQHF.

Ten or more counts support this clonotype. CDR3 sequence: CATSRGDRGLTEAFF. The CDR3, as DNA: TGTGCCACCAGCAGAGGGGACAGGGGGCTCACTGAAGCTTTCTTT. The rearrangement uses TRBV15 and TRBJ1-1; TRBD1 matches 12 bases. The CDR3 length is 15 residues. Germline CDR1 is LNHNV and CDR2 is YYDKDF (reference sequence). J gave up 4 bases and V 1 base, and 1 base lay outside the gene matches.

This rearrangement joins TRBV20-1 to TRBJ2-3; 11 nucleotides align to TRBD2. V shed 5 bases and J 6 bases; nucleotides not matched to a gene: 10. The CDR3 has 15 amino acids. Germline V gene lookup returns CDR1 DFQATT and CDR2 SNEGSKA (reference sequence). In DNA form, the CDR3 reads TGCAGTGCTCACCTGACTAGCGGGGTAGGTGATACGCAGTATTTT. It specifies CSAHLTSGVGDTQYF.

The rearrangement links TRBV24-1 to TRBJ2-1; D unclear. The germline CDR1 and CDR2 sequences are KGHDR and SFDVKD. The CDR3 runs to 12 residues. The V and J ends lost 1 base and 11 bases respectively, with 8 bases between them. The CDR3 DNA follows: TGTGCCACCAGTGATTTTCTCTACCAGCAGTTCTTC. Protein sequence: CATSDFLYQQFF.

This chain joins TRBV3-1 and TRBJ2-3, with unresolved D. The CDR3 has 17 amino acids. V lost 3 bases to trimming and J lost 0 bases, with 16 bases between them. CDR1 is LGHDT, CDR2 YNNKEL, per germline (reference sequence). CDR3 in DNA: TGTGCCAGCAGCCAGGAAAGGCCTGAGGTTAGCACAGATACGCAGTATTTT. This gives the protein CASSQERPEVSTDTQYF.

The chain uses TRBV21-1 and TRBJ2-2; the table's D call, TRBD1, was not checked against the DNA. TRBV21-1 is shown as a pseudogene. The length of the CDR3 is 17 residues. CDR3 sequence reads: CASSIPQGATNTGELFF. CDR3 bases: TGTGCCAGCAGCATTCCACAGGGGGCAACGAACACCGGGGAGCTGTTTTTT.

The chain carries TRBV2 and TRBJ1-3; D unresolved. This CDR3 is built from 13 residues. Germline lookup yields CDR1 SNHLY and CDR2 FYNNEI. The V end lost 6 bases, the J end lost 0 bases, and 6 bases lay between the germline ends. The CDR3 DNA reads as TGTGCCAGCAGGGATCACTCTGGAAACACCATATATTTT. Its translation: CASRDHSGNTIYF.

The chain employs TRBV20-1 and TRBJ2-3, with D uncertain. Germline lookup yields CDR1 DFQATT and CDR2 SNEGSKA (reference sequence). Trimming cost V 3 bases and J 3 bases, with 10 bases left between them. The CDR3 is made up of 13 amino acids. The CDR3 bases are TGCAGTGCTAGGGGCGAAACGACAGATACGCAGTATTTT. Residues: CSARGETTDTQYF.

The chain has TRBV4-1 and TRBJ2-1; a weak D match, TRBD2 (5 bases). Germline V gene lookup returns CDR1 MGHRA and CDR2 YSYEKL. The CDR3 loop spans 19 amino acids. The V and J ends lost 0 bases and 3 bases respectively, with 21 bases between them. CDR3 sequence: CASSQDLVRLSGLYNEQFF. The CDR3, as DNA: TGCGCCAGCAGCCAAGATCTGGTTAGGCTGAGCGGCCTCTACAATGAGCAGTTCTTC.

This chain connects TRBV5-4 to TRBJ2-3; 7 positions match TRBD2. Germline V lookup: CDR1 SGHNT, CDR2 YYREEE (reference sequence). V dropped 1 base and J dropped 0; count of bases not matched to a gene: 5. This CDR3 contains 16 residues. The CDR3 DNA reads TGTGCCAGCAGCTTGTACTCGGGGGGAAGCACAGATACGCAGTATTTT. This sequence encodes CASSLYSGGSTDTQYF.

This chain links TRBV7-9 with TRBJ2-1; D remains unclear. Deletions cut 1 base from V and 7 bases from J, with 14 bases between. The CDR3 is 15 residues long. CDR1 SEHNR and CDR2 FQNEAQ come from the germline V gene (reference sequence). The CDR3 protein is CASSLGVGSENEQFF. Here the CDR3 DNA reads TGTGCCAGCAGCTTAGGCGTTGGGTCGGAGAATGAGCAGTTCTTC.